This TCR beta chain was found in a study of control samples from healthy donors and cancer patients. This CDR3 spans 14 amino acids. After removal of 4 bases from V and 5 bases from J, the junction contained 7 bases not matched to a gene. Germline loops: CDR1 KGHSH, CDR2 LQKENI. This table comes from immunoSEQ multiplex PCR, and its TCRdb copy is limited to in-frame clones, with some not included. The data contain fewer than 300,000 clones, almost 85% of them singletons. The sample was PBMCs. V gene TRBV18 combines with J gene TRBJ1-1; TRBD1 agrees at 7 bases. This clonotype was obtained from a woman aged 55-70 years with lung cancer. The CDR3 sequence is CASSQETGQTEAFF. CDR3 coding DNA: TGTGCCAGCTCACAAGAGACAGGGCAAACTGAAGCTTTCTTT.